This TCR beta chain is from a study of blood T cell repertoires in COVID-19. Across the study: PBMCs, B-cell-depleted T cells, or T cells provided the cDNA or gDNA that made up the material.

The CDR3 consists of 14 residues. The junction had 8 bases not matched to a gene; V was cut back by 7 bases and J by 2 bases. From germline, CDR1 is SNHLY and CDR2 FYNNEI. The data were produced by immunoSEQ multiplex PCR, yet TCRdb's version contains in-frame clones alone and is incomplete. The sample lists around 450,000 clones, about 89% seen once, with 4% to 5.5% in the top ten. The TCR comes from a woman younger than 45 with acute or convalescent COVID-19. This chain links TRBV2 with TRBJ2-7; 7 positions match TRBD1. The source material was peripheral blood. DNA for the CDR3: TGTGCCAGCATGGCCGGGACAGCGGCCTACGAGCAGTACTTC. It translates to CASMAGTAAYEQYF.